This T cell receptor (beta chain) was captured by sequencing in a study of vaccination effects on CD4 cells after COVID-19. Antigen-specific CD4+ T cells were first expanded with viral peptide pools by the ViraFEST assay and only then sequenced. CD4+ T cells were isolated after nine to ten days of culture. The study found no prior SARS-CoV-2 infection in the vaccine recipients, who tested negative for nucleocapsid antibodies. Some 2 million PBMC were seeded per well and grown in the presence of 9 to 10 IU/ml IL-2 and around 10 ug/ml peptides. IL-2 medium supplanted half the medium on days 3 and 7. Regarding this clone: No antigen is known for it. The junction departs from the called germline gene at one end, perhaps through a read error.

The method was immunoSEQ multiplex PCR; TCRdb's version includes in-frame clones alone and lacks a portion of them. The sample has under 55,000 clones, roughly 73% seen once. The sequence was obtained from a human donor who received a COVID-19 vaccine. The sample in question was CD4+ T cells from PBMCs cultured with HCoV-OC43 spike peptides, obtained before COVID-19 vaccination. Subset noted: HCoV-OC43 spike overlapping peptide pool stimulation.

DNA of the CDR3: TGTGCAGGGCGCGGATCAAGAGAGTCCCAGTACTTC. Protein product: CAGRGSRESQYF. This rearrangement joins TRBV6-5 to TRBJ2-5; D is uncertain. Germline assignment: CDR1 MNHEY and CDR2 SVGAGI. The CDR3 loop spans 12 amino acids.